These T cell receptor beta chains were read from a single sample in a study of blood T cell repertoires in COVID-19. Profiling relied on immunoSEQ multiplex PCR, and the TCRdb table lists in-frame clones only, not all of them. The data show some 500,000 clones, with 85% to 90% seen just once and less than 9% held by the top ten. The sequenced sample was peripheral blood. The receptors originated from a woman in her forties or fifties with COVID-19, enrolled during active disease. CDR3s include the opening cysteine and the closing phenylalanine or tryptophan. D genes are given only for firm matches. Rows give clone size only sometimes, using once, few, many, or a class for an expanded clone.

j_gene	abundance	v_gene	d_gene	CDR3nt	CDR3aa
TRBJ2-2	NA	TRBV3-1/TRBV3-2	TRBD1	TGTGCCAGCAGTTTTGGAGGACAGGGGGCGATCGGGGAGCTGTTTTTT	CASSFGGQGAIGELFF
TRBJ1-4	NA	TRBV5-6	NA	TGTGCCAGCAGCTTTTTAACCGAGCTGGCTAATGAAAAACTGTTTTTT	CASSFLTELANEKLFF
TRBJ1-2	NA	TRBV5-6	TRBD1	TGTGCCAGCAGCATTCCCGGGACAGGATCAAATGGCTACACCTTC	CASSIPGTGSNGYTF
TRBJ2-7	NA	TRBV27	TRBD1	TGTGCCAGCAGTTTGATGGGGGACAGGGGCTCCTACGAGCAGTACTTC	CASSLMGDRGSYEQYF
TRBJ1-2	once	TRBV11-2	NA	TGTGCCAGCAGCTTAGATGGTCCGGTAGCTAACTATGGCTACACCTTC	CASSLDGPVANYGYTF
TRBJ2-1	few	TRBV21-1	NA	TGTGCCAGCGGCTCGACTCCGGAGGCGGGGAAGTCGGTGTACAATGAGCAGTTCTTC	CASGSTPEAGKSVYNEQFF
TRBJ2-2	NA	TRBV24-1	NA	TGTGCCACCAGTGAACCCGGACAGCCCGGGGAGCTGTTTTTT	CATSEPGQPGELFF
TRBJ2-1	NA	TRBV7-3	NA	TGTGCCAGCAGCCCATCTAGCCGGGAGTTAAATGAGCAGTTCTTC	CASSPSSRELNEQFF
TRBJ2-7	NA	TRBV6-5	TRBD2	TGTGCCAGCAGTTACTCCGGGACTAGAAGGGACGAGCAGTACTTC	CASSYSGTRRDEQYF
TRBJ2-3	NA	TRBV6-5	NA	TGTGCCAGCAGTTACTTTGGGGACACGACAGATACGCAGTATTTT	CASSYFGDTTDTQYF
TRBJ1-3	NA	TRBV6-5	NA	TGTGCCAGCAGTTCTCGTCAGGGGAGAGGAAACACCATATATTTT	CASSSRQGRGNTIYF
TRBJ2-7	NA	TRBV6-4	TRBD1	TGTGCCAGCAGTAGGGACAGGGGGCTCGAGCAGTACTTC	CASSRDRGLEQYF
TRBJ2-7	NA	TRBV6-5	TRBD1	TGTGCCAGCAGTCGACCCTCAGGGGGCTCCTACGAGCAGTACTTC	CASSRPSGGSYEQYF
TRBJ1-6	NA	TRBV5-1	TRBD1	TGCGCCAGCAGCTTTGGGCAGGGGGCTTGGTCACCCCTCCACTTT	CASSFGQGAWSPLHF
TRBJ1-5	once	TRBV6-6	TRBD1	TGTGCCAGCACCCCCCGGACAGGGATGAAGTATCAGCCCCAGCATTTT	CASTPRTGMKYQPQHF
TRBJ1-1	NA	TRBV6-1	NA	TGTGCCAGCAGTGCAGGACAACTACTAAGGATGAACACTGAAGCTTTCTTT	CASSAGQLLRMNTEAFF
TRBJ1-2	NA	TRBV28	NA	TGTGCCAGCAGTTTAAGAGCTACCAGGGGCTACACCTTC	CASSLRATRGYTF
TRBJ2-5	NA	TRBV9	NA	TGTGCCAGCAGCGCAGGGGTTGAGGGGACCCAGTACTTC	CASSAGVEGTQYF
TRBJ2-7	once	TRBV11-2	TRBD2	TGTGCCAGCAGCTTAGATAGGCGGGGGAGCTACGAGCAGTACTTC	CASSLDRRGSYEQYF
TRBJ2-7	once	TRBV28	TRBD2	TGTGCCAGCTTTAGCGGGGGGAGCTCCTACGAGCAGTACTTC	CASFSGGSSYEQYF
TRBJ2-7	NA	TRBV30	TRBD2	TGTGCCTGGGGAGGGACTAGCGGGCCCCACGAGCAGTACTTC	CAWGGTSGPHEQYF
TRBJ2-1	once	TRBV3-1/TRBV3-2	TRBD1	TGTGCCAGCAGCCAAGAGACAGGGCTTTCGCAGTTCTTC	CASSQETGLSQFF
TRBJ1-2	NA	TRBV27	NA	TGTGCCAGCAGTCGATTAAACAGGGTTAAGGACTATGGCTACACCTTC	CASSRLNRVKDYGYTF
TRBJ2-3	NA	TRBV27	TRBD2	TGTGCCAGCAGTTATAGCGGGGGCGCCGTTCTCACAGATACGCAGTATTTT	CASSYSGGAVLTDTQYF
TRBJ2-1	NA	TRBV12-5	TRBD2	TGTGCTAGTGGTTTGCCTCGGCTAGCGGGGGGACCCAATGAGCAGTTCTTC	CASGLPRLAGGPNEQFF
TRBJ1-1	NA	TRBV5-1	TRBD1	TGCGCCAGCAGCACGACAGGGTATGGGAACACTGAAGCTTTCTTT	CASSTTGYGNTEAFF
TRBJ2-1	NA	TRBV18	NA	TGTGCCAGCTCACCATCCCGGGACTCAAGCAGGAATGAGCAGTTCTTC	CASSPSRDSSRNEQFF
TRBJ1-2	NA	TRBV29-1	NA	TGCAGCGTCGGGGGAGGGGCCGGGGGCTACACCTTC	CSVGGGAGGYTF
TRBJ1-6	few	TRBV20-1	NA	TGCAGTGCTAGTGGAGGGATTGGAAATTCACCCCTCCACTTT	CSASGGIGNSPLHF
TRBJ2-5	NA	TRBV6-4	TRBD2	TGTGCCAGCAGTGCCGCCGGGACTAGCGGGGGTCCAGAGACCCAGTACTTC	CASSAAGTSGGPETQYF
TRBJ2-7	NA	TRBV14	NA	TGTGCCAGCAGCGACAGTTCAGGGTACTTC	CASSDSSGYF
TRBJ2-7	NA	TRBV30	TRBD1	TGTGCCTTACAGGGGGCCCCCTACGAGCAGTACTTC	CALQGAPYEQYF
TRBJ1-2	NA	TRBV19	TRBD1	TGTGCCAGTAGTATATCGTATTCAGGACAGGGGGTTGTCGGCTACACCTTC	CASSISYSGQGVVGYTF
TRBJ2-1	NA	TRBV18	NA	TGTGCCAGCTCACCTCGAGATAGCTCCTACAATGAGCAGTTCTTC	CASSPRDSSYNEQFF
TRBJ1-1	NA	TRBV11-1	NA	TGTGCCAGCAGCTTACTTAGGGGTAGCACTGAAGCTTTCTTT	CASSLLRGSTEAFF
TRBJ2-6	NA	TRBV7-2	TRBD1	TGTGCCAGCAGCCGTGGGACAGTGATCCTCTCTGGGGCCAACGTCCTGACTTTC	CASSRGTVILSGANVLTF
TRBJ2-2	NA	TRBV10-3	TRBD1	TGTGCCATCCTGACAGGGGCGAACACCGGGGAGCTGTTTTTT	CAILTGANTGELFF
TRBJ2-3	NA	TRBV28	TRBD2	TGTGCCAGCAGCCTAACGGGGGGGCGCCTCACAGATACGCAGTATTTT	CASSLTGGRLTDTQYF
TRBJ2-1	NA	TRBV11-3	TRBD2	TGTGCCAGCAGCCGAGGGAGGGGTTCCTACAATGAGCAGTTCTTC	CASSRGRGSYNEQFF
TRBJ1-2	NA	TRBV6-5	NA	TGTGCCAGCAGGTCGGGTGGTGGCTACACCTTC	CASRSGGGYTF